This T cell receptor (beta chain) was recovered during a study of beta chain features in type 1 diabetes. Study-level information: Age, gender and cell yields were alike across patients and healthy donors.

V was pared by 2 bases and J by 0 bases, with 10 bases of the junction left unmatched. This CDR3 is 19 amino acids long. Germline-derived CDR1 and CDR2 are SGDLS and YYNGEE. cDNA synthesis used the whole RNA isolate, giving expressed TCRB sequences. A few million reads were obtained on average from naive, central memory and regulatory T cell samples. Clones were read by immunoSEQ multiplex PCR, and TCRdb kept only the in-frame ones, dropping some. Of about 350,000 clones in the sample, roughly a fifth are singletons; the top ten hold 0.035% to 0.05%. Sequencing was carried out using naive CD4+ T cells from blood. The chain carries TRBV9 and TRBJ2-6; 8 bases match TRBD1. The clonotype originates from a woman aged 18-35 years in good health. CDR3 sequence: CASSVGLDRGSSGANVLTF. As DNA, the CDR3 is TGTGCCAGCAGCGTTGGCTTAGACAGGGGCAGCTCTGGGGCCAACGTCCTGACTTTC.